This TCR beta chain was captured in a study of T cells in women clearing cervical HPV infection. Germline assignment: CDR1 SEHNR and CDR2 FQNEAQ (reference sequence). CDR3 length: 15 amino acids. Losses at the gene ends were 4 bases for V and 3 bases for J; bases not matched to a gene: 8. The data were produced by immunoSEQ multiplex PCR, yet TCRdb's version contains in-frame clones alone and is incomplete. Here the sample table reports around 35,000 clones. As to this clone: With the read ending 3 residues before the CDR3 end, the germline J gene is used to fill in that end.

MY09/MY11 PCR detected cervical HPV DNA; dot-blot assigned genotypes. The chain is built from TRBV7-9 and TRBJ2-7; 8 bases fit TRBD1. Material: blood buffy coat. This TCR derives from a woman aged 18 to 69 with a cervical HPV16 infection that either progressed to CIN3+ or cleared (not recorded which). CDR3 DNA (partial): TGTGCCAGCAGCTCCTCCGGGACAGGCTTCTACGAG. Encoded protein: CASSSSGTGFYE. The whole CDR3 sequence reads CASSSSGTGFYEQYF.